This is a list of T cell receptor beta chains from one sample in a study of blood T cell repertoires in COVID-19. The data were produced by immunoSEQ multiplex PCR, yet TCRdb's version contains in-frame clones alone and is incomplete. The sample consists of roughly 280,000 clones, 85% to 90% of them appearing once. The sample comprised peripheral blood. The receptors stem from a woman between 55 and 75 years old with COVID-19, enrolled during active disease. Both conserved end residues are part of each CDR3. Fields, in order: J gene, D gene, V gene, clone size, CDR3 DNA, CDR3 protein. D genes are given only for firm matches. Size is omitted from some rows. Given values are once, few, many or a class for expanded clones.

>TRBJ2-3|TRBD2|TRBV18|.
TGTGCCAGCTCACCAAATGTAGGCGGGAGGGTGCCAGATACGCAGTATTTT
CASSPNVGGRVPDTQYF
>TRBJ1-1|TRBD1|TRBV6-5|.
TGTGCCAGCAGCCCCAGGACAGGCCTGAACACTGAAGCTTTCTTT
CASSPRTGLNTEAFF
>TRBJ1-2|TRBD1|TRBV19|.
TGTGCCAGTAGTACGACAGGGTCAGCTAGAGACTATGGCTACACCTTC
CASSTTGSARDYGYTF
>TRBJ1-1|.|TRBV5-1|.
TGCGCCAGCACCCGAGGGGGGGCGCGTACTGAAGCTTTCTTT
CASTRGGARTEAFF
>TRBJ1-5|TRBD1|TRBV19|.
TGTGCCAGTAGTATGGGACAGGGCAATCAGCCCCAGCATTTT
CASSMGQGNQPQHF
>TRBJ2-1|.|TRBV28|.
TGTGCCAGCAGTCCCGGACAGTACAATGAGCAGTTCTTC
CASSPGQYNEQFF
>TRBJ2-5|.|TRBV5-1|.
TGCGCCAGCGGAACGGACAGGGGAAAAACGGGAGGGCCTCAAGAGACCCAGTACTTC
CASGTDRGKTGGPQETQYF
>TRBJ2-7|.|TRBV18|.
TGTGCCAGCTCACTGCCCCGGCAGCTCGGAGGCGAGCAGTACTTC
CASSLPRQLGGEQYF
>TRBJ2-2|TRBD1|TRBV5-1|.
TGCGCCAGCAGCTCAAACCCGAACAGGGGTTCGAACACCGGGGAGCTGTTTTTT
CASSSNPNRGSNTGELFF
>TRBJ2-2|TRBD2|TRBV6-5|.
TGTGCCAGCAGTTATCGTGGGAGGGCGAACACCGGGGAGCTGTTTTTT
CASSYRGRANTGELFF
>TRBJ1-1|.|TRBV6-1|.
TGTGCCAGCAGTGACGGGATCGGAACTTTCTTT
CASSDGIGTFF
>TRBJ2-1|.|TRBV15|.
TGTGCCACCGCCGTTAACTTTCAATACAATGAGCAGTTCTTC
CATAVNFQYNEQFF
>TRBJ1-1|.|TRBV28|few
TGTGCCAGCTCCGAGTTCCTCAACACTGAAGCTTTCTTT
CASSEFLNTEAFF
>TRBJ1-2|.|TRBV7-2|.
TGTGCCAGCAGCTTGAGGATGAGGGGGACCGTACGGGGCTACACCTTC
CASSLRMRGTVRGYTF
>TRBJ1-1|.|TRBV27|.
TGTGCCAGCAGCGCGTGGGGCACGGTCCCGAACACTGAAGCTTTCTTT
CASSAWGTVPNTEAFF
>TRBJ1-2|.|TRBV15|.
TGTGCCACCAGCAGATCCACAGGGTTCTACGGCTACACCTTC
CATSRSTGFYGYTF
>TRBJ2-7|.|TRBV6-5|.
TGTGCCAGCACCTTGACCAGACTAACCTACGAGCAGTACTTC
CASTLTRLTYEQYF
>TRBJ1-5|.|TRBV18|.
TGTGCCAGCTCACCAGACCGGCAGGAGCCCCAGCATTTT
CASSPDRQEPQHF
>TRBJ1-5|.|TRBV7-2|many
TGTGCCAGCAGCTTAGAGAGGGGCAATCAGCCCCAGCATTTT
CASSLERGNQPQHF
>TRBJ2-7|TRBD2|TRBV10-3|.
TGTGCCATCAGCCGAACTAGCGGGTCTTCCTCCGAGCAGTACTTC
CAISRTSGSSSEQYF
>TRBJ1-1|.|TRBV30|.
TGTGCCTGGACCCCTAGAGATAAAGCTTTCTTT
CAWTPRDKAFF
>TRBJ1-2|.|TRBV6-1|.
TGTGCCAGCAGTGAATTAGGGGTTCTTGGCTACACCTTC
CASSELGVLGYTF
>TRBJ2-3|TRBD2|TRBV27|.
TGTGCCAGCAGTTTATCTGCGGGAGTGGGACTAGATACGCAGTATTTT
CASSLSAGVGLDTQYF
>TRBJ2-7|.|TRBV4-2|few
TGTGCCAGCAGCCAAGTGGTCCACAGCTCCTACGAGCAGTACTTC
CASSQVVHSSYEQYF
>TRBJ2-3|.|TRBV6-5|.
TGTGCCAGCACCCAAGCGAGGGGGACAGATACGCAGTATTTT
CASTQARGTDTQYF
>TRBJ2-1|.|TRBV19|.
TGTGCCAGTAGTAAGGGGACTCACCTAACTTCCTACAATGAGCAGTTCTTC
CASSKGTHLTSYNEQFF
>TRBJ2-7|TRBD2|TRBV27|once
TGTGCCAGCAGTCGCAGTTCCCCGGGACTAGCGGGAGGAGGGTACTCCTACGAGCAGTACTTC
CASSRSSPGLAGGGYSYEQYF
>TRBJ2-7|TRBD2|TRBV28|.
TGTGCCAGCAGGCTAGCGGGAGTTGGGGCCTACGAGCAGTACTTC
CASRLAGVGAYEQYF
>TRBJ1-2|TRBD1|TRBV29-1|.
TGCAGCGTTGGGGGGCCAGGGGGATTGAACTATGGCTACACCTTC
CSVGGPGGLNYGYTF
>TRBJ2-1|TRBD2|TRBV27|.
TGTGCCAGCAGTCCAACGGTAAGCGGGAGAGTCTCCTACAATGAGCAGTTCTTC
CASSPTVSGRVSYNEQFF
>TRBJ1-1|.|TRBV7-8|few
TGTGCCAGCAGCCCGGGGGTGGTAGGCACTGAAGCTTTCTTT
CASSPGVVGTEAFF
>TRBJ2-3|TRBD1|TRBV7-3|.
TGTGCCAGCAGCCAGGGGGCATACACTAGCACAGATACGCAGTATTTT
CASSQGAYTSTDTQYF